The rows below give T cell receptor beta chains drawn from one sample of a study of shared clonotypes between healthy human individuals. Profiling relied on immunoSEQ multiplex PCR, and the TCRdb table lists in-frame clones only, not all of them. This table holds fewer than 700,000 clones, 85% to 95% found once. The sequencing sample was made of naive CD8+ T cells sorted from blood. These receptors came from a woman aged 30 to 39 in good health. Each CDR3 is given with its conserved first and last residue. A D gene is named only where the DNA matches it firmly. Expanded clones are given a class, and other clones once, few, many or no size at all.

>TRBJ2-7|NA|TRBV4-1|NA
TGCGCCAGCAGCCAGAGGGGGGGGTACGAGCAGTACTTC
CASSQRGGYEQYF
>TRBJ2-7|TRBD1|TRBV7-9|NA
TGTGCCAGCAGCCCGCGGGACAGGGATTACGAGCAGTACTTC
CASSPRDRDYEQYF
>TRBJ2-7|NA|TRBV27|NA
TGTGCCAGCAGACATTTACAGGGAGGCGAGCAGTACTTC
CASRHLQGGEQYF
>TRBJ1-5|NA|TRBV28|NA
TGTGCCAGCAGCCAGGGCAGGGGCGCAGGACAGCCCCAGCATTTT
CASSQGRGAGQPQHF
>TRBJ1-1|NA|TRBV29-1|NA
TGCAGCGTTGAACTCAACACTGAAGCTTTCTTT
CSVELNTEAFF
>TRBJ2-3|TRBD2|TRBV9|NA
TGTGCCAGCAGCGTAGAGAAGCGGGGGAGCACAGATACGCAGTATTTT
CASSVEKRGSTDTQYF
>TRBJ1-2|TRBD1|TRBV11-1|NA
TGTGCCAGCAGCTCGGGACAGGCAGCTAACTATGGCTACACCTTC
CASSSGQAANYGYTF
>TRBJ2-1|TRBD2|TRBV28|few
TGTGCCAGCAGTGGGACTAGTGTCCCCTACAATGAGCAGTTCTTC
CASSGTSVPYNEQFF
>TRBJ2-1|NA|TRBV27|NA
TGTGCCAGCAGTTCCAGGGACTCCTACAATGAGCAGTTCTTC
CASSSRDSYNEQFF
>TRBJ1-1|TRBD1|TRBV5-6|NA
TGTGCCAGCAGCTTGGTGACAGGGGGCATTGAAGCTTTCTTT
CASSLVTGGIEAFF
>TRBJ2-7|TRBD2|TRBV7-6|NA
TGTGCCAGCAGCTACCGGGAGGGCCAGGACGAGCAGTACTTC
CASSYREGQDEQYF
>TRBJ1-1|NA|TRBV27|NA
TGTGCCAGCAGGGCGCCTCGAACTGAAGCTTTCTTT
CASRAPRTEAFF
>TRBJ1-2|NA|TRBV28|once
TGTGCCAGCAGTTTACAGAGCAATCACTATGGCTACACCTTC
CASSLQSNHYGYTF
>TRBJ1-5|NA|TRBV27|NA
TGTGCCAGCAGTTTATCGGGGGGCAATCAGCCCCAGCATTTT
CASSLSGGNQPQHF
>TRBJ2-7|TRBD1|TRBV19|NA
TGTGCCAGTAGCACCGGGACAGGGCGCTACGAGCAGTACTTC
CASSTGTGRYEQYF
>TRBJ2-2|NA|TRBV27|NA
TGTGCCAGCAGTTTATCAACGGGCAACAAACGATACACCGGGGAGCTGTTTTTT
CASSLSTGNKRYTGELFF
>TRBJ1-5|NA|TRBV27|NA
TGTGCCAGCAGTTTATCGATAGGTCAGCCCCAGCATTTT
CASSLSIGQPQHF
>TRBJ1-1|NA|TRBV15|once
TGTGCCACCAGCAGTGGACAGTTCCTGAACACTGAAGCTTTCTTT
CATSSGQFLNTEAFF
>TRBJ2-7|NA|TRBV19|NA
TGTGCCAGTACCCTCGGGCCCTCCTACGAGCAGTACTTC
CASTLGPSYEQYF
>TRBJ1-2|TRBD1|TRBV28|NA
TGTGCCAGCAGAATCCCGGGACAGGGGTTTGGTGGCTACACCTTC
CASRIPGQGFGGYTF
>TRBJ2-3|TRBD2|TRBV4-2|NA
TGTGCCAGCAGCCAAGAAGGCCGGACTAGCGGGACAGATACGCAGTATTTT
CASSQEGRTSGTDTQYF
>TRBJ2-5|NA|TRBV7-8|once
TGTGCCAGCAGCTTATCGGGAGAGACCCAGTACTTC
CASSLSGETQYF